The 26 T cell receptor beta chains presented below share a single source sample, sequenced in a study of T cells in Graves' hyperthyroidism and ophthalmopathy. The investigators amplified TCR beta CDR3 regions from RNA transcripts. The HTBI primer set drove a first-round RT-PCR of the TCR CDR3. TCRdb reanalysed the multiplex PCR reads using MiXCR and keeps one entry per CDR3 protein. The data contain 500,000 or so distinct CDR3 sequences, more than 15% of them singletons. The sequenced sample was blood. Receptors were obtained from a woman between 18 and 29 years old with Graves' ophthalmopathy.

The table lists this clonotype with a few counts. J is TRBJ2-7 and V is TRBV6-5; TRBD1 matches 7 bases. Germline V gives CDR1 MNHEY, CDR2 SVGAGI. The CDR3 sequence is 14 residues long. The trim removed 2 bases at V and 0 bases at J, leaving 1 base unmatched. Here the CDR3 DNA reads TGTGCCAGCAGTTACGACAGGGTCTCCTACGAGCAGTACTTC. This encodes CASSYDRVSYEQYF.

This clonotype showed up many times. The rearrangement joins TRBV28 to TRBJ1-2; D possibly corresponds to TRBD1 (6 bases). This CDR3 has 12 residues. Germline CDR1 and CDR2: MDHEN and SYDVKM. Between the trimmed V and J ends, which lost 7 bases and 4 bases, there was a span of 10 bases. CDR3 DNA: TGTGCCAGCACTCCGGACAGCTATGGCTACACCTTC. Translation gives CASTPDSYGYTF.

The chain employs TRBV4-1 and TRBJ2-7; TRBD1 agrees at 9 bases. V shed 2 bases, J shed 4 bases, and the junction held 6 bases outside the gene matches. CDR1 is MGHRA, CDR2 YSYEKL, per germline. This CDR3 region has 15 residues. The CDR3 nucleotides are TGCGCCAGCAGCCAACGGGGGACAGGGTGGTACGAGCAGTACTTC. Translated, it gives CASSQRGTGWYEQYF.

This clonotype turned up a few times. The J gene is TRBJ2-4, the V gene TRBV3-1; weak D call: TRBD2 (5 bases). The CDR3 sequence is 11 residues long. The germline V and J ends were trimmed by 1 base and 15 bases, with 10 bases remaining between them. CDR1 is LGHDT, CDR2 YNNKEL, per germline (reference sequence). CDR3 region: CASSQGLLRYF. The CDR3 region has the DNA TGTGCCAGCAGCCAAGGACTATTACGGTACTTC.

This clonotype was found many times. This chain links TRBV20-1 with TRBJ2-1; D perhaps matches TRBD2 (6 bases). The CDR3 totals 13 residues. Germline V gene sequence: CDR1 DFQATT, CDR2 SNEGSKA (reference sequence). V was cut by 5 bases and J by 2 bases, with 10 bases left in between. The CDR3, as DNA: TGCAGTGCTCTCGGGAGTACCTACAATGAGCAGTTCTTC. Protein: CSALGSTYNEQFF.

For this clonotype: It may be a read error: a sequence one base away is much more abundant. The V gene is TRBV12-3 or TRBV12-4, the J gene TRBJ1-4; D unclear. This CDR3 has 15 residues. Here the CDR3 DNA reads TGTGCCAGCAGTGAAATCGGTCCGTCTAATGAAGAACTGTTTTTT. It encodes CASSEIGPSNEELFF.

This clonotype was seen at least ten times. The chain links TRBV27 to TRBJ2-1, with 9 bases fitting TRBD1. The V gene's germline CDR1 is MNHEY and CDR2 SMNVEV (reference sequence). The CDR3 totals 16 residues. After removal of 2 bases from V and 0 bases from J, the junction contained 2 bases not matched to a gene. The CDR3 bases are TGTGCCAGCAGTTTAGGGGACAGGGTCTCCTACAATGAGCAGTTCTTC. It yields the protein CASSLGDRVSYNEQFF.

The chain recombines TRBV6-2 or TRBV6-3 with TRBJ2-2; TRBD1 is a possible D gene (6 bases). Germline lookup yields CDR1 MNHEY and CDR2 SVGEGT. The CDR3 consists of 13 residues. Between the trimmed V and J ends, which lost 8 bases and 2 bases, there was a span of 9 bases. Here the CDR3 DNA reads TGTGCCAGCTGGGACACTAACACCGGGGAGCTGTTTTTT. Encoded protein: CASWDTNTGELFF.

Many counts were recorded for this clonotype. The chain carries TRBV29-1 and TRBJ2-5; D might be TRBD1 or TRBD2, each matching 6 bases. The CDR3 is 14 amino acids. The ends were cut back, 4 bases at V and 0 bases at J, with 12 bases in the middle. From germline, CDR1 is SQVTM and CDR2 ANQGSEA. The CDR3 DNA follows: TGCAGCGTTGTCGGGGGCCCGTACCAAGAGACCCAGTACTTC. It codes for CSVVGGPYQETQYF.

This clonotype appeared many times. The chain links TRBV7-8 to TRBJ2-1, with TRBD1 identical over 9 bases. This CDR3 comprises 17 residues. The germline V gene encodes CDR1 SGHVS and CDR2 FQNEAQ. With V trimmed by 5 bases and J by 9 bases, 17 bases remained unmatched. The CDR3 nucleotides are TGTGCCAGCAGCCCCCTCCGAGGGAACAGGGGGCATAGTGAGCAGTTCTTC. It yields the protein CASSPLRGNRGHSEQFF.

This clonotype was recorded many times. CDR3 DNA sequence: TGTGCCTGGAGTGGACGGGATAGGGGTGAGCAGTTCTTC. It specifies CAWSGRDRGEQFF. The J gene is TRBJ2-1, the V gene TRBV30; D is perhaps TRBD1 or TRBD2 (5 bases each). V lost 1 base and J lost 9, with 13 bases in between. The CDR3 consists of 13 residues. The germline V gene has CDR1 GTSNPN and CDR2 SVGIG (reference sequence).

Turning to this clonotype: This may be a read error: a much more frequent sequence differs by one nucleotide. The chain recombines TRBV27 with TRBJ2-1; no reliable D call. The CDR3 runs to 16 residues. V lost 4 bases to trimming and J lost 0 bases, with 13 bases between them. Germline-derived CDR1 and CDR2 are MNHEY and SMNVEV (reference sequence). As DNA, the CDR3 is TGTGCCAGCAGTTCATCTGGGTTAAGCTCCTACAATGAGCAGTTCTTC. Translated: CASSSSGLSSYNEQFF.

The chain employs TRBV2 and TRBJ1-3, with D possibly being TRBD1 (5 bases). Germline assignment: CDR1 SNHLY and CDR2 FYNNEI. The CDR3 extends over 15 amino acids. The V end lost 2 bases, the J end lost 10 bases, and 18 bases lay between the germline ends. CDR3 sequence (DNA): TGTGCCAGCAGTGAAACCGGGACTCCCAGAGGGACCATATATTTT. Its protein product is CASSETGTPRGTIYF.

This clonotype was counted many times. The gene calls are TRBV30 and TRBJ2-5, with a weak D call TRBD2 (6 bases). CDR3 length: 13 residues. Trimming stripped 2 bases from V and 11 bases from J, with 18 bases between. Per the germline V gene, CDR1 is GTSNPN and CDR2 is SVGIG (reference sequence). This CDR3 is CAWSLSGPPLQYF. CDR3 sequence (DNA): TGTGCCTGGAGTCTTAGCGGTCCCCCGTTACAGTACTTC.

This clonotype was observed at least ten times. The chain is built from TRBV20-1 and TRBJ2-3, with D maybe TRBD1 (6 bases). CDR1 and CDR2 from the germline V gene are DFQATT and SNEGSKA (reference sequence). The length of the CDR3 is 14 residues. Trimming removed 5 bases at V and 2 bases at J, with 14 bases between. CDR3 in amino acids: CSAPLTGNTDTQYF. The CDR3 DNA follows: TGCAGTGCTCCTCTCACAGGGAACACAGATACGCAGTATTTT.

This clonotype has a count of ten or more. The chain carries TRBV10-3 and TRBJ2-3, with D unclear. Per the germline V gene, CDR1 is ENHRY and CDR2 is SYGVKD. The CDR3 covers 14 residues. V was cut by 0 bases and J by 2 bases, with 6 bases left in between. CDR3 residues: CAISESRNTDTQYF. In DNA form, the CDR3 reads TGTGCCATCAGTGAGTCCAGGAACACAGATACGCAGTATTTT.

This clonotype was seen repeatedly, ten times or more. CDR3 protein: CASSRWGTGSDTIYF. DNA for the CDR3: TGTGCCAGCAGCCGGTGGGGGACAGGGTCGGACACCATATATTTT. The chain links TRBV12-3 or TRBV12-4 to TRBJ1-3; 9 bases map to TRBD1. The CDR3 totals 15 residues. V lost 6 bases and J lost 8; bases outside the gene matches: 11.

The chain combines TRBV19 with TRBJ1-1; 9 bases are shared with TRBD1. There are 14 residues in the CDR3. With V trimmed by 7 bases and J by 3 bases, 6 bases remained unmatched. Germline V lookup: CDR1 LNHDA, CDR2 SQIVND (reference sequence). Here the CDR3 reads CASTPTGGDTEAFF. In nucleotides, the CDR3 is TGTGCCAGTACCCCGACAGGGGGTGACACTGAAGCTTTCTTT.

This clonotype was counted a few times. The gene calls are TRBV5-1 and TRBJ2-1, with 9 bases matching TRBD2. This CDR3 spans 16 amino acids. V trimming: 4 bases; J trimming: 10 bases; junction bases outside the gene matches: 15. Germline V gene sequence: CDR1 SGHRS, CDR2 YFSETQ. In DNA, the CDR3 is TGCGCCAGCAGCGACGTCACTGGCGGGGGGGCCTTGGAGCAGTTCTTC. It codes for CASSDVTGGGALEQFF.

The chain is built from TRBV4-1 and TRBJ1-1, with D possibly TRBD1 on 5 matching bases. The CDR3 runs 15 residues. The germline CDR1 and CDR2 sequences are MGHRA and YSYEKL. Trimming stripped 4 bases from V and 2 bases from J, with 14 bases between. CDR3 in amino acids: CASSPQRGANTEAFF. CDR3 nucleotide sequence: TGCGCCAGCAGCCCCCAGAGGGGCGCAAACACTGAAGCTTTCTTT.

The genes are TRBV7-9 and TRBJ2-7, with 10 bases lining up with TRBD2. The CDR3 length is 14 residues. The V segment lost 5 bases and the J segment 6 bases; nucleotides outside the gene matches: 7. Germline V gene lookup returns CDR1 SEHNR and CDR2 FQNEAQ (reference sequence). DNA for the CDR3: TGTGCCAGCAGCCCTCGACTAGCGGGTTTCGAGCAGTACTTC. It specifies CASSPRLAGFEQYF.

This clonotype has a count of ten or more. The J gene is TRBJ1-1, the V gene TRBV7-9; D call uncertain. The germline V and J ends were trimmed by 5 bases and 5 bases, with 15 bases remaining between them. The germline gives CDR1 SEHNR, CDR2 FQNEAQ (reference sequence). This CDR3 region has 14 residues. CDR3 residues: CASSASEVRTEAFF. The CDR3 coding sequence is TGTGCCAGCAGCGCTAGCGAGGTACGAACTGAAGCTTTCTTT.

This clonotype was seen a few times. The chain employs TRBV5-1 and TRBJ1-5; TRBD1 agrees at 8 bases. The junction had 2 bases not matched to a gene; V was cut back by 0 bases and J by 3 bases. CDR3 size: 15 residues. In germline, CDR1 is SGHRS, CDR2 YFSETQ. This CDR3 is CASSLGGQVNQPQHF. The CDR3 DNA follows: TGCGCCAGCAGCTTGGGGGGACAGGTCAATCAGCCCCAGCATTTT. Looking up the rest from reference TRBV5-1 and TRBJ1-5 gives the full variable domain: KAGVTQTPRYLIKTRGQQVTLSCSPISGHRSVSWYQQTPGQGLQFLFEYFSETQRNKGNFPGRFSGRQFSNSRSEMNVSTLELGDSALYLCASSLGGQVNQPQHFGDGTRLSIL.

A remark on this clonotype: Since no conserved phenylalanine or tryptophan closes the CDR3, a read error is the likely cause. The chain joins TRBV13 to TRBJ1-1; TRBD1 agrees at 7 bases. Looked up from germline, CDR1 is PRHDT and CDR2 is FYEKMQ (reference sequence). The CDR3 has 13 amino acids. The CDR3: CASSLQGIAEAFL. CDR3 DNA sequence: TGCGCCAGCAGCTTACAGGGGATCGCTGAAGCTTTCCTT.

This clonotype was counted ten times or more. The chain is built from TRBV6-1 and TRBJ2-2; D is uncertain. Germline CDR1 reads MNHNS; CDR2 reads SASEGT. CDR3 length: 11 residues. Trimming removed 3 bases at V and 7 bases at J, with 3 bases between. The CDR3 reads CASSDIGELFF. The DNA for the CDR3 is TGTGCCAGCAGTGACATCGGGGAGCTGTTTTTT.

On this clonotype: Relative to the germline gene, one junction end is altered; a read error may explain this. This chain connects TRBV12-3 or TRBV12-4 to TRBJ1-2; D is perhaps TRBD1 (5 bases). The CDR3 totals 14 residues. The CDR3, as DNA: TGCGCCAGCAGATTGGGCAGGGAGGACTATGGCTACACCTTC. It codes for CASRLGREDYGYTF.